Listed here is a single T cell receptor (beta chain). Its antigen target is currently unknown. The record has no base qualities; no much larger clone is one base away. TCRbeta CDR3 regions were amplified from genomic DNA by means of the immunoSEQ Assay, a bias-controlled multiplex PCR. As for how the authors treated the data: The number of nucleated cells in each sample was estimated by amplification of reference gene primers within the assay. To quantify the absolute abundance of each unique TCRbeta CDR3 rearrangement, sequence reads were collapsed and filtered. For each sample, productive Simpson clonality was calculated by taking the square root of Simpson's diversity index across productive rearrangements. What TCRdb holds here is the immuneACCESS table cut down to in-frame rearrangements. Part of the clones is not present; checked against another copy, under half of the missing clones reflect an unresolved V gene, and the others are unexplained. D and trimming were read from the DNA, whereas the V and J calls and clone size are those reported in that table. The table for this sample lists approximately 210,000 clones; about nine tenths of them were counted only once. The ten largest clones take up about 5% of the sample.

The collaborating institutions used their own protocols to collect whole blood in K2EDTA tubes. For TCRbeta analysis, collaborators shipped samples in one of three forms: frozen whole blood, isolated PBMCs, or DNA extracted from either of those sample types. The data derive from a study of blood T cell repertoires in COVID-19 (dated by TCRdb to the early 2020s). Notes on the research overall: Collaborator samples came from the United States, Italy and Spain and covered acute and convalescent phases of COVID-19. Subjects who had been exposed to COVID-19, were actively infected with it, or had recovered from it provided the deeply sampled blood TCRbeta repertoires that made up the dataset. Where HLA class I and class II types were available, the types were taken from metadata supplied by the sample provider, not from assay-based typing. Sample metadata almost always included a de-identified subject ID, COVID-19 status, age in years and sex. The samples were drawn from the first 160 participants of the ongoing ImmuneRACE study and from some 1,300 subjects provided by 6 global collaborators. The prospective study material was composed of cDNA or gDNA derived from T cells, B-cell-depleted T cells, or PBMCs. A freely available public database, intended as a resource for researchers studying the immune response to SARS-CoV-2, is where the repertoires were released. What the authors observed across the whole study: The amount of clinical and demographic metadata varied by source and participant and was provided uncurated.

The junction carries 21 bases between V and J, which are trimmed by 8 bases and 5 bases respectively. The germline V gene (reference sequence) provides CDR1 LNHDA and CDR2 SQIVND. The CDR3, cysteine through phenylalanine, is 16 amino acids long. The read is trimmed to its CDR3 DNA, 48 bases read in frame from base 1. This receptor was obtained from a woman aged 35 to 49 with acute or convalescent COVID-19. Sequencing was performed on peripheral blood. The chain joins TRBV19 to TRBJ1-4; TRBD1 is a possible D gene, resting on 6 matching bases. The CDR3 is CASETGRRILNEKLFF. The sequenced DNA: TGTGCCAGTGAAACAGGGCGGAGGATCTTAAATGAAAAACTGTTTTTT.